This T cell receptor (beta chain) was recovered during a study of blood T cell repertoires in COVID-19. The wider study: Spain, Italy and the United States supplied samples that represented acute and convalescent COVID-19. T cells, B-cell-depleted T cells, or PBMCs supplied cDNA or gDNA.

The CDR3 covers 15 residues. Germline values: CDR1 LNHDA, CDR2 SQIVND (reference sequence). V lost 6 bases to trimming and J lost 4 bases, with 18 bases between them. Clones were read by immunoSEQ multiplex PCR, and TCRdb kept only the in-frame ones, dropping some. The sample holds some 80,000 clones, more than 65% seen once. The sequencing input was peripheral blood. The chain recombines TRBV19 with TRBJ1-2; D not resolved. The sequence was obtained from an elderly woman with active or convalescent COVID-19. CDR3 in DNA: TGTGCCAGTAGGCCCAGAGAGCCCTCAGGCTATGGCTACACCTTC. Its translation: CASRPREPSGYGYTF. Using reference TRBV19 and TRBJ1-2 for the parts outside the CDR3, the full variable domain is DGGITQSPKYLFRKEGQNVTLSCEQNLNHDAMYWYRQDPGQGLRLIYYSQIVNDFQKGDIAEGYSVSREKKESFPLTVTSAQKNPTAFYLCASRPREPSGYGYTFGSGTRLTVV.